This T cell receptor (beta chain) was documented in a study of blood T cell repertoires in COVID-19. V gave up 5 bases and J gave up 6 bases; unmatched junction bases: 9. CDR3 length: 15 residues. Germline CDR1 reads SGHTA; CDR2 reads FQGTGA. Ten or more counts support this clone. Authors' processing steps: The authors estimated nucleated cell counts from reference gene primer amplification. Generated by immunoSEQ multiplex PCR, the TCRdb table keeps only in-frame clones and is missing some. V, J and clone size are taken as reported in that table, and D and trimming were inferred from the DNA itself. Among roughly 260,000 clones listed, 83% were seen once.

The TCR originated in a woman between 35 and 50 years old who had been exposed to COVID-19. The rearrangement joins TRBV7-3 to TRBJ1-2; 10 bases are shared with TRBD1. The sample taken for sequencing was PBMCs or T cells enriched from blood (not recorded which). CDR3 sequence (DNA): TGTGCCAGCAGCCCCGACAGGGGGCGCATCAATGGCTACACCTTC. Translation gives CASSPDRGRINGYTF.